A single T cell receptor beta chain is shown here with its context. These data come from a study of blood T cell repertoires in COVID-19. V lost 6 bases and J lost 2, with 11 bases in between. Germline V CDR1 and CDR2: MNHEY, SMNVEV (reference sequence). The CDR3 extends over 13 amino acids. The protocol was immunoSEQ multiplex PCR, while the TCRdb copy is restricted to in-frame clones and leaves out a portion. The data contain 210,000 or so clones, about 85% of them singletons. This sequence was found in a woman aged 18-29 years who had recovered from COVID-19. Material: peripheral blood. The chain links TRBV27 to TRBJ2-7; D perhaps matches TRBD1 (5 bases). CDR3 amino acids: CASRNDSAYEQYF. DNA for the CDR3: TGTGCCAGCAGAAACGACAGTGCCTACGAGCAGTACTTC.